This T cell receptor beta chain was documented in a study of T cell changes during pregnancy in multiple sclerosis. Trimming shortened V by 4 bases and J by 3 bases, and 13 bases separated the two germline ends. Germline CDR1 is SGHAT and CDR2 is FQNNGV. The CDR3 runs 14 residues. The data were produced by immunoSEQ multiplex PCR, yet TCRdb's version contains in-frame clones alone and is incomplete. The table records more than 95,000 clones, about 93% of them present only once. The rearrangement uses TRBV11-2 and TRBJ2-7; no reliable D call. The sequencing here drew on peripheral blood, taken after pregnancy. This clonotype originated in a female donor with multiple sclerosis, enrolled in a pregnancy study. The CDR3 loop reads CASSSDPQVYEQYF. CDR3 sequence (DNA): TGTGCCAGCAGCTCCGACCCGCAGGTCTACGAGCAGTACTTC.